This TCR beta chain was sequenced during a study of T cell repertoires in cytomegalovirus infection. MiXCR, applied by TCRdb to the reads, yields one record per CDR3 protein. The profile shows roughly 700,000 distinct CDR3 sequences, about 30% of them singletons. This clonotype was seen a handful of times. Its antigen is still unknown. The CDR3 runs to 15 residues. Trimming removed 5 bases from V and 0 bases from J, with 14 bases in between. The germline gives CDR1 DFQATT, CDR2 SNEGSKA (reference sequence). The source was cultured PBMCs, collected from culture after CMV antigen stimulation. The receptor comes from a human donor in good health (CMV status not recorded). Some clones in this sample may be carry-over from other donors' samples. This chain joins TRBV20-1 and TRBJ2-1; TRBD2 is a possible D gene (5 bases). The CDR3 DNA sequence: TGCAGTGCTCCGACAAGCGGCGTCTCCTACAATGAGCAGTTCTTC. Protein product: CSAPTSGVSYNEQFF.